A single T cell receptor beta chain is shown here with its context. Its specificity is unknown. This record belongs to a study of T cell responses to AZD1222 COVID-19 vaccine. Sequencing was performed with immunoSEQ multiplex PCR; in TCRdb, only in-frame clones are kept and a portion is missing. The data show about 180,000 clones, 85% to 95% seen once. General observations from the study: Spike regions recognized by vaccine-associated CD4 TCRs spanned the protein, led by 160-218 and 743-854. Spike-specific TCR breadth and depth went up after people got two AZD1222 doses. Only after the peak T cell response were repertoires sampled. Donors in the cohort were predominantly white British and more often female, and clonal diversity was possibly underestimated.

This clonotype was sampled from an adult who received the MenACWY meningococcal vaccine as a control. The specimen comprised peripheral blood, sampled 28 days after the second dose of the MenACWY control vaccine.

This CDR3 reads CASSFHTGELFF. DNA of the CDR3: TGTGCCAGCAGTTTTCACACCGGGGAGCTGTTTTTT. The chain employs TRBV2 and TRBJ2-2, with D hard to call. This CDR3 contains 12 residues. Between the trimmed V and J ends, which lost 5 bases and 3 bases, there was a span of 4 bases. The germline V gene encodes CDR1 SNHLY and CDR2 FYNNEI.